These T cell receptor beta chains were read from a single sample in a study of blood T cell repertoires in COVID-19. Repertoires were generated with immunoSEQ multiplex PCR, while TCRdb's copy carries only in-frame clones and drops some. The repertoire has some 140,000 clones, approximately 83% of them found once; the top ten carry less than 30%. Sequencing used peripheral blood. These receptors were collected from a woman in her fifties or sixties with acute or convalescent COVID-19. CDR3s include the opening cysteine and the closing phenylalanine or tryptophan.

v_call cdr3_aa
TRBV10-3 CAISESKGTGRGYTF
TRBV2 CASNPLRGNEQFF
TRBV21-1 CASSKRGRQQFF
TRBV2 CASSEWVGGAGGELFF
TRBV19 CASSEQYNSPLHF
TRBV19 CASSIPGTGWATEAFF
TRBV7-3 CASSLNRDTEAFF
TRBV6-5 CASSYDISGNTIYF
TRBV5-1 CASSPRSTEAFF
TRBV14 CASSQGAAYGYTF
TRBV12-3/TRBV12-4 CASSRMRDIQYF